The source of this T cell receptor (beta chain) is a study of blood T cell repertoires in COVID-19. This clone appeared a single time. TCRdb's table, derived via immunoSEQ multiplex PCR, lists solely in-frame clones and lacks some. This sample carries a few hundred thousand clones, less than 90% of them seen once, and the ten largest clones take about 2.7%. Sequencing used PBMCs or T cells enriched from blood (not recorded which). This TCR was recovered from a woman in her 30s who had recovered from COVID-19.

DNA of the CDR3: TGTGCCAGCAGCTTAGCGTCAGGGGCTGGGGCTGAAGCTTTCTTT. Translated, it gives CASSLASGAGAEAFF. The chain carries TRBV7-2 and TRBJ1-1; tentative D call: TRBD1 (6 bases). The CDR3 is 15 residues long. CDR1 is SGHTA, CDR2 FQGNSA, per germline. V was clipped by 0 bases and J by 6 bases, with 14 bases between them.